A single sample is the source of the 27 T cell receptor beta chains below, sequenced in a study of OX40 agonist ivuxolimab in advanced cancers. Using immunoSEQ multiplex PCR, the repertoire was profiled, and TCRdb retains in-frame clones only, with some absent. The table lists 65,000 to 85,000 clones, roughly 86% of them singletons. Sample: CD4+ or CD8+ T cells sorted from blood, taken in a trial of the OX40 agonist ivuxolimab. These receptors were obtained from an adult with an advanced solid tumor such as melanoma, head and neck, liver or kidney cancer.

This chain uses TRBV28 with TRBJ2-2; 9 bases map to TRBD2. Losses at the gene ends were 1 base for V and 4 bases for J; bases not matched to a gene: 1. CDR1 and CDR2 from the germline V gene are MDHEN and SYDVKM. The CDR3 contains 15 residues. DNA for the CDR3: TGTGCCAGCAGTTTATCACTAGCGGGCACCGGGGAGCTGTTTTTT. Residues: CASSLSLAGTGELFF.

The genes are TRBV5-6 and TRBJ2-3; no firm D call. Trimming removed 1 base from V and 5 bases from J, with 5 bases in between. The CDR3 is 12 residues long. Per the germline V gene, CDR1 is SGHDT and CDR2 is YYEEEE. The CDR3 loop is CASSLWVDTQYF. The CDR3, as DNA: TGTGCCAGCAGCTTGTGGGTAGATACGCAGTATTTT. Supplemented by reference TRBV5-6 and TRBJ2-3, the full variable domain reads DAGVTQSPTHLIKTRGQQVTLRCSPKSGHDTVSWYQQALGQGPQFIFQYYEEEERQRGNFPDRFSGHQFPNYSSELNVNALLLGDSALYLCASSLWVDTQYFGPGTRLTVL.

The J gene is TRBJ2-3, the V gene TRBV19, with 14 bases matching TRBD2. CDR1 and CDR2 from the germline V gene are LNHDA and SQIVND (reference sequence). This CDR3 is 15 amino acids long. After removal of 3 bases from V and 5 bases from J, the junction contained 1 base not matched to a gene. The CDR3 is CASSIGLAGGDTQYF. The CDR3 DNA sequence: TGTGCCAGTAGTATCGGACTAGCGGGGGGAGATACGCAGTATTTT.

The V gene is TRBV6-1, the J gene TRBJ2-1; D assignment may be TRBD1 or TRBD2 (7 bases each). The germline V and J ends were trimmed by 10 bases and 9 bases, with 16 bases remaining between them. Germline V lookup: CDR1 MNHNS, CDR2 SASEGT. The CDR3 runs to 12 residues. Here the CDR3 DNA reads TGTGCCATCAGGGGGGGGGCCACTGAGCAGTTCTTC. It encodes CAIRGGATEQFF.

This chain links TRBV6-5 with TRBJ2-3, with D unclear. Trimming pared 6 bases from V and 0 bases from J, leaving 13 bases between. The CDR3 length is 15 residues. Germline values: CDR1 MNHEY, CDR2 SVGAGI. CDR3 DNA: TGTGCCAGCAGATTACGAGGTCCTAGCACAGATACGCAGTATTTT. The encoded protein is CASRLRGPSTDTQYF.

The CDR3 DNA sequence: TGCGCCAGCAGCCCCCTGGGACAGGGGGACAATGAGCAGTTCTTC. It translates to CASSPLGQGDNEQFF. This chain uses TRBV5-1 with TRBJ2-1; 11 bases align to TRBD1. Per germline, CDR1 SGHRS and CDR2 YFSETQ. V lost 4 bases to trimming and J lost 5 bases; unmatched junction nucleotides: 5. The CDR3 has 15 amino acids.

V is TRBV19 and J is TRBJ2-2; D tentatively fits TRBD1 or TRBD2 (5 bases each). CDR3 length: 15 residues. V lost 8 bases and J lost 2, with 15 bases in between. From germline, CDR1 is LNHDA and CDR2 SQIVND (reference sequence). The DNA for the CDR3 is TGTGCCAGTCGGCGAGGGGACCTTAACACCGGGGAGCTGTTTTTT. This encodes CASRRGDLNTGELFF.

V is TRBV7-8 and J is TRBJ2-1, with TRBD2 matching 10 bases. The CDR3 is 17 amino acids. Germline V lookup: CDR1 SGHVS, CDR2 FQNEAQ. V lost 1 base to trimming and J lost 5 bases; unmatched junction nucleotides: 8. The CDR3 region is CASSLVGSGRANNEQFF. CDR3 DNA sequence: TGTGCCAGCAGCTTAGTGGGAAGCGGGAGGGCCAACAATGAGCAGTTCTTC.

There are a few counts of this clone. This same CDR3 is encoded by further DNA sequences in the sample. The V gene is TRBV27, the J gene TRBJ2-6; D gene uncertain. Per germline, CDR1 MNHEY and CDR2 SMNVEV (reference sequence). This CDR3 has 13 residues. V lost 0 bases and J 3 bases, leaving 0 bases between the germline ends. CDR3 residues: CASSLSGANVLTF. CDR3 sequence (DNA): TGTGCCAGCAGTTTATCTGGGGCCAACGTCCTGACTTTC.

The rearrangement uses TRBV5-1 and TRBJ2-2, with 7 positions matching TRBD2. Germline V gives CDR1 SGHRS, CDR2 YFSETQ. The CDR3 consists of 13 residues. With 8 bases clipped from V and 1 base from J, the junction kept 2 bases outside the gene matches. CDR3 amino acids: CASIAGNTGELFF. CDR3 bases: TGCGCCAGTATAGCGGGGAACACCGGGGAGCTGTTTTTT.

This sequence joins TRBV11-2 and TRBJ2-1, with D possibly being TRBD1 (7 bases). Trimming removed 2 bases from V and 4 bases from J, with 12 bases in between. This CDR3 has 15 amino acids. CDR1 and CDR2 from the germline V gene are SGHAT and FQNNGV. The CDR3 reads CASSLKGAGYNEQFF. CDR3 bases: TGTGCCAGCAGCTTAAAGGGGGCGGGGTACAATGAGCAGTTCTTC.

This clone was counted a few times. This chain uses TRBV7-8 with TRBJ1-1; no definite D call. V dropped 4 bases and J dropped 1 base, with 7 bases sitting between them. CDR3 length equals 13 residues. The germline gives CDR1 SGHVS, CDR2 FQNEAQ. Here the CDR3 DNA reads TGTGCCAGCAGCTCCCCAGAGAACACTGAAGCTTTCTTT. Translation: CASSSPENTEAFF.

The table lists this clone with a count of one. V gene TRBV9 combines with J gene TRBJ2-3; a possible D gene is TRBD1 (5 bases). CDR1 is SGDLS, CDR2 YYNGEE, per germline. The germline V and J ends were trimmed by 3 bases and 0 bases, with 11 bases remaining between them. CDR3 length equals 15 residues. The CDR3 region is CASSGGGASTDTQYF. CDR3 nucleotides: TGTGCCAGCAGCGGGGGCGGTGCTAGCACAGATACGCAGTATTTT.

This clone was seen a few times. This sequence joins TRBV5-1 and TRBJ2-3, with D uncertain. This CDR3 comprises 16 residues. Germline V lookup: CDR1 SGHRS, CDR2 YFSETQ. Trimming removed 1 base at V and 0 bases at J, with 12 bases between. The CDR3 DNA reads TGCGCCAGCAGCTTGACCCCTTCCTCTAGCACAGATACGCAGTATTTT. It is translated as CASSLTPSSSTDTQYF. Complete variable domain (other parts from reference TRBV5-1 and TRBJ2-3): KAGVTQTPRYLIKTRGQQVTLSCSPISGHRSVSWYQQTPGQGLQFLFEYFSETQRNKGNFPGRFSGRQFSNSRSEMNVSTLELGDSALYLCASSLTPSSSTDTQYFGPGTRLTVL.

This clone appeared once. The rearrangement links TRBV28 to TRBJ1-5; TRBD1 matches 9 bases. This CDR3 has 16 residues. Germline CDR1 MDHEN, CDR2 SYDVKM. The J segment lost 4 bases and the V segment lost 6 bases, leaving 10 bases of the junction unmatched. The CDR3 nucleotides read TGTGCCAGCAGACACTATTACAGGGGGCAAAATCAGCCCCAGCATTTT. This gives the protein CASRHYYRGQNQPQHF.

This clone showed up just a few times. The chain couples TRBV7-8 to TRBJ2-3, with D perhaps being TRBD1 or TRBD2 (5 bases each). This CDR3 region has 16 residues. Germline V CDR1 and CDR2: SGHVS, FQNEAQ. V was pared by 7 bases and J by 4 bases, with 21 bases between. This chain's CDR3 is CASKPGRTGGSDTQYF. CDR3 bases: TGTGCCAGCAAACCGGGACGGACCGGTGGGTCAGATACGCAGTATTTT.

The chain recombines TRBV2 with TRBJ2-7; D tentatively fits TRBD1 or TRBD2 (5 bases each). Germline CDR1 is SNHLY and CDR2 is FYNNEI. V was cut by 4 bases and J by 1 base, with 8 bases left in between. The CDR3 consists of 13 residues. The CDR3 sequence: CASSVGESYEQYF. CDR3 in DNA: TGTGCCAGCAGTGTGGGGGAATCCTACGAGCAGTACTTC.

This chain connects TRBV29-1 to TRBJ2-7; 8 nucleotides match TRBD1. Unmatched junction bases numbered 5, after V lost 0 bases and J lost 4 bases. The CDR3 length is 14 residues. The germline V gene has CDR1 SQVTM and CDR2 ANQGSEA. CDR3 residues: CSVEEDRGGYEQYF. As DNA, the CDR3 is TGCAGCGTTGAAGAAGACAGGGGTGGATACGAGCAGTACTTC.

The chain combines TRBV5-1 with TRBJ2-3; D gene ambiguous. The germline V gene has CDR1 SGHRS and CDR2 YFSETQ. Trimming shortened V by 1 base and J by 2 bases, and 5 bases separated the two germline ends. The CDR3 sequence is 13 residues long. The CDR3 protein is CASSLTATDTQYF. DNA of the CDR3: TGCGCCAGCAGCTTGACAGCCACAGATACGCAGTATTTT.

V usage is TRBV5-4 and J usage is TRBJ2-7; 14 bases match TRBD2. V trimming: 4 bases; J trimming: 5 bases; junction bases outside the gene matches: 5. CDR1 SGHNT and CDR2 YYREEE come from the germline V gene (reference sequence). The CDR3 length is 15 residues. This chain's CDR3 is CASSAGLAGANEQYF. CDR3 nucleotides: TGTGCCAGCAGCGCGGGACTAGCGGGAGCTAACGAGCAGTACTTC.

The rearrangement links TRBV12-5 to TRBJ2-5; TRBD2 matches 8 bases. V gave up 1 base and J gave up 0 bases; unmatched junction bases: 7. Germline loops: CDR1 LGHNT, CDR2 FRNRAP. This CDR3 has 17 residues. CDR3 in amino acids: CASGLGVLAGYQETQYF. The CDR3 DNA reads as TGTGCTAGTGGTTTGGGGGTTTTAGCGGGGTACCAAGAGACCCAGTACTTC.

The chain joins TRBV6-1 to TRBJ1-1; maybe TRBD1 (5 bases). This CDR3 contains 12 residues. The ends were cut back, 6 bases at V and 3 bases at J, with 8 bases in the middle. The germline CDR1 and CDR2 sequences are MNHNS and SASEGT. The CDR3 reads CASRLGDTEAFF. CDR3 sequence (DNA): TGTGCCAGCAGGCTAGGGGACACTGAAGCTTTCTTT.

The chain links TRBV6-1 to TRBJ2-7, with 11 bases fitting TRBD2. Germline lookup yields CDR1 MNHNS and CDR2 SASEGT. CDR3 length equals 15 residues. V dropped 6 bases and J dropped 3; count of bases not matched to a gene: 7. In DNA, the CDR3 is TGTGCCAGCAGGGCGGGACTAGCGGACCGCTACGAGCAGTACTTC. Its translation: CASRAGLADRYEQYF.

This clone was observed a single time. The chain uses TRBV5-6 and TRBJ1-1; the D is unclear. CDR3 length: 13 residues. V was cut by 2 bases and J by 0 bases, with 5 bases left in between. Germline V gives CDR1 SGHDT, CDR2 YYEEEE. CDR3 coding DNA: TGTGCCAGCAGCTTAATTTTGAACACTGAAGCTTTCTTT. Its translation: CASSLILNTEAFF.

V usage is TRBV20-1 and J usage is TRBJ2-5; possibly TRBD1 for D (5 bases). Trimming removed 3 bases from V and 5 bases from J, with 7 bases in between. There are 11 residues in the CDR3. Germline V gene sequence: CDR1 DFQATT, CDR2 SNEGSKA (reference sequence). The CDR3 DNA reads TGCAGTGCTAGTGCAGGGGAGACCCAGTACTTC. It specifies CSASAGETQYF.

This chain joins TRBV5-6 and TRBJ2-1; D gene uncertain. Trimming pared 3 bases from V and 8 bases from J, leaving 6 bases between. Germline-derived CDR1 and CDR2 are SGHDT and YYEEEE. CDR3 length: 11 residues. The CDR3 nucleotides are TGTGCCAGCAGCTCTTACGATGAGCAGTTCTTC. This encodes CASSSYDEQFF.

The V gene is TRBV5-1, the J gene TRBJ1-1, with 8 bases lining up with TRBD1. The CDR3 extends over 13 amino acids. Germline CDR1 SGHRS, CDR2 YFSETQ. Germline trimming cut 4 bases from V and 1 base from J; bases unmatched to any gene: 0. The DNA for the CDR3 is TGCGCCAGCAGCGGACAGGGGAACACTGAAGCTTTCTTT. Residues: CASSGQGNTEAFF.